These 22 T cell receptor beta chains were sequenced from one sample in a study of tumor-infiltrating lymphocytes in primary liver carcinoma. Production of TCR beta cDNA used around 0.45 ug total RNA together with a constant-region primer. Three nested multiplex PCR rounds, a slightly modified ARM-PCR, produced the libraries for TCR beta. Investigators reported that the first two PCR rounds, at 10 cycles each, used TRBV1-TRBV30 forward primers with a C-beta reverse primer. TCRdb passed the multiplex PCR reads through MiXCR, listing each CDR3 protein once. The sample carries 100,000 or so distinct CDR3 sequences, around two thirds recorded once. Each 20-30 mg portion of unsorted bulk tissue served as the source for co-extraction of RNA and DNA. The sample consisted of liver tumor tissue from sampling region 2. The subset is: tumor region T2, inferior pole. The origin of the receptors is a woman between 55 and 75 years old with primary liver carcinoma and hepatitis B virus infection.

A word on this clonotype: A read error may explain this, as a much larger clone is one base away. V is TRBV6-2 or TRBV6-3 and J is TRBJ1-2; no firm D call. Trimming shortened V by 0 bases and J by 6 bases, and 8 bases separated the two germline ends. Germline assignment: CDR1 MNHEY and CDR2 SVGEGT. This CDR3 is built from 13 residues. The CDR3 region is CASSYSAGHGYTF. The CDR3 region has the DNA TGTGCCAGCAGTTACTCAGCGGGCCATGGCTACACCTTC.

As to this clonotype: Relative to the germline gene, one junction end is altered; a read error may explain this. The chain has TRBV29-1 and TRBJ2-3, with a weak D call TRBD2 (5 bases). This CDR3 comprises 14 residues. CDR1 and CDR2 from the germline V gene are SQVTM and ANQGSEA. For the CDR3, the DNA is TGCAGCGTTGCCCTGATCGGGAACACAGATACGCAGTGTTTT. Protein sequence: CSVALIGNTDTQCF.

Comments on this clonotype: The junction departs from the called germline gene at one end, perhaps through a read error. The genes are TRBV11-2 and TRBJ2-3; 8 bases align to TRBD2. Germline values: CDR1 SGHAT, CDR2 FQNNGV. The length of the CDR3 is 15 residues. DNA for the CDR3: TGTGCCAGTAGCTTCAGGACTAGCTGGAGTGATACGCAGTATTTT. This translates into CASSFRTSWSDTQYF.

Turning to this clonotype: Sequence at one end of the junction differs from germline and may be a read error. This chain uses TRBV29-1 with TRBJ2-1; the D gene is possibly TRBD1 (5 bases). Looked up from germline, CDR1 is SQVTM and CDR2 is ANQGSEA. CDR3 length: 14 amino acids. As DNA, the CDR3 is TGCAGTGTTGTTAAAGGGGTTGCCTACAATGAGCGGTTCTTC. Translation gives CSVVKGVAYNERFF.

Remarks on this clonotype: Because the CDR3 is missing its conserved closing phenylalanine or tryptophan, this is likely a read error. The J gene is TRBJ2-1, the V gene TRBV5-4; D is undetermined. CDR1 is SGHNT, CDR2 YYREEE, per germline (reference sequence). The CDR3 covers 16 residues. The CDR3, as DNA: TGCGCCAGCAGCTTGAGTGTCTCGGGTTCCTACAATGAGCAGTTCCTC. Its translation: CASSLSVSGSYNEQFL.

Notes on this clonotype: Germline and junction disagree at one end, which may indicate a read error. This chain joins TRBV7-8 and TRBJ2-1, with D possibly being TRBD1 or TRBD2 (5 bases each). The CDR3 runs to 15 residues. The V gene's germline CDR1 is SGHVS and CDR2 FQNEAQ. The CDR3 reads CASSPGRSTYNQQFF. The CDR3 DNA sequence: TGTGCCAGCAGCCCGGGACGGTCCACCTACAATCAGCAGTTCTTC.

Only a few counts were recorded for this clonotype. A read error may account for a junction end that differs from germline. The chain recombines TRBV11-2 with TRBJ2-1; 9 bases are shared with TRBD1. This CDR3 spans 15 amino acids. Germline assignment: CDR1 SGHAT and CDR2 FQNNGV. The CDR3 DNA is TGTGCTAGCAGCTTCCTGGGGACAGGGATCAATGAGCAGTCCTTC. Protein product: CASSFLGTGINEQSF.

In its sample, this clonotype was seen many times. This chain links TRBV6-1 with TRBJ2-7, with D tentatively TRBD1 or TRBD2 (5 bases each). V lost 7 bases and J 2 bases, leaving 15 bases between the germline ends. The CDR3 extends over 14 amino acids. Germline CDR1 is MNHNS and CDR2 is SASEGT. DNA of the CDR3: TGTGCCAGCATGTCAGTACGGGGCGCCTACGAGCAGTACTTC. It encodes CASMSVRGAYEQYF.

Regarding this clonotype: Mismatch with germline at one junction end may stem from a read error. This rearrangement joins TRBV5-1 to TRBJ2-2; 8 bases fit TRBD2. Germline V gives CDR1 SGHRS, CDR2 YFSETQ. The CDR3 loop spans 13 amino acids. This chain's CDR3 is CANCSGNTGELSF. The CDR3 DNA reads as TGCGCCAACTGTAGCGGGAACACCGGGGAGCTGTCTTTT.

This clonotype appeared once. A read error is possible here, since a much larger clone lies one base away. V gene TRBV30 combines with J gene TRBJ1-2, with D perhaps matching TRBD1 (5 bases). Trimming pared 2 bases from V and 5 bases from J, leaving 12 bases between. CDR3 size: 13 residues. CDR1 and CDR2 (germline): GTSNPN, SVGIG (reference sequence). The CDR3 region is CAWSIQGRYGYTF. The CDR3, as DNA: TGTGCCTGGAGTATCCAGGGTAGATATGGCTACACCTTC.

By share, this clonotype counts as medium-sized. The chain is built from TRBV11-3 and TRBJ2-1; the match to TRBD1 covers 11 bases. The ends lost 0 bases at V and 7 bases at J; junction bases unmatched: 5. Germline V gene sequence: CDR1 SGHNT, CDR2 YENEEA. This CDR3 contains 16 residues. CDR3 protein: CASSLDGQGAVNEQFF. CDR3 nucleotides: TGTGCCAGCAGCTTAGACGGACAGGGGGCGGTTAATGAGCAGTTCTTC.

Regarding this clonotype: A much larger clone differs from this one at a single base, so this may be a read error. This rearrangement joins TRBV5-1 to TRBJ1-1, with TRBD1 identical over 7 bases. The CDR3 runs 14 residues. Trimming removed 4 bases from V and 0 bases from J; junction bases left unmatched: 3. The germline V gene has CDR1 SGHRS and CDR2 YFSETQ. The CDR3 nucleotides read TGCGCCAGCAGCGGACAGGATATGAACACTGAAGCTTTCTTT. Translating gives CASSGQDMNTEAFF.

This clonotype appeared many times. The chain recombines TRBV28 with TRBJ1-6, with D possibly being TRBD1 (6 bases). The CDR3 totals 15 residues. Trimming removed 3 bases from V and 9 bases from J, with 15 bases in between. Germline-derived CDR1 and CDR2 are MDHEN and SYDVKM. The CDR3 sequence is CASSFPPGRGSPLHF. For the CDR3, the DNA is TGTGCCAGCAGTTTCCCCCCCGGCAGGGGTTCACCCCTCCACTTT.

With respect to this clonotype: In this CDR3 the conserved last residue, phenylalanine or tryptophan, is missing, so a read error is likely. J is TRBJ2-6 and V is TRBV11-2, with D tentatively TRBD1 (5 bases). CDR3 length: 18 residues. Germline V gene lookup returns CDR1 SGHAT and CDR2 FQNNGV. CDR3 sequence: CVSSLPQGSLSGTNVLTL. The CDR3 nucleotides are TGTGTCAGCAGCTTACCCCAGGGTAGTTTGTCTGGGACCAACGTCCTGACTTTA.

In regard to this clonotype: Given a much more abundant clone one base away, this may be a read error. For the CDR3, the DNA is TGTGCCAGCAGCTCGTGGGACTTACCGTACGAGCAGTACTTC. This gives the protein CASSSWDLPYEQYF. The chain has TRBV28 and TRBJ2-7; D perhaps matches TRBD2 (6 bases). Trimming removed 6 bases at V and 4 bases at J, with 16 bases between. This CDR3 comprises 14 residues. Germline CDR1 is MDHEN and CDR2 is SYDVKM.

The chain uses TRBV2 and TRBJ2-7, with D unresolved. The V end lost 2 bases, the J end lost 4 bases, and 12 bases lay between the germline ends. This CDR3 spans 14 amino acids. Per germline, CDR1 SNHLY and CDR2 FYNNEI. CDR3 loop: CASSEIAPYYEQYF. As DNA, the CDR3 is TGTGCCAGCAGTGAAATTGCTCCGTATTACGAGCAGTACTTC.

With respect to this clonotype: The junction departs from germline at one end; a sequencing error may be responsible. The rearrangement joins TRBV11-2 to TRBJ2-1; a possible D gene is TRBD2 (6 bases). Germline CDR1 reads SGHAT; CDR2 reads FQNNGV. The CDR3 runs to 16 residues. CDR3 nucleotides: TGTGCCAGCAGCTCAGTAACCGGGAGCTCCTACAATGAGCAGTTCTTT. Translating it yields CASSSVTGSSYNEQFF.

Details on this clonotype: This may stem from a read error, because a much larger clone lies one nucleotide away. V is TRBV28 and J is TRBJ1-5, with TRBD1 as a possible D gene (5 bases). The ends were cut back, 3 bases at V and 2 bases at J, with 14 bases in the middle. Germline loops: CDR1 MDHEN, CDR2 SYDVKM. This CDR3 region has 16 residues. The CDR3 nucleotides are TGTGCCAGCAGTTTCCGATGGGACTGGGGCAATCAGCCCCAGCATTTT. Its translation is CASSFRWDWGNQPQHF. Full variable domain (outside the CDR3, taken from reference TRBV28 and TRBJ1-5): DVKVTQSSRYLVKRTGEKVFLECVQDMDHENMFWYRQDPGLGLRLIYFSYDVKMKEKGDIPEGYSVSREKKERFSLILESASTNQTSMYLCASSFRWDWGNQPQHFGDGTRLSIL.

This clonotype was seen a few times. The chain recombines TRBV4-1 with TRBJ2-5, with 10 nucleotides matching TRBD2. Per the germline V gene, CDR1 is MGHRA and CDR2 is YSYEKL. The CDR3 is made up of 23 amino acids. J was trimmed by 5 bases and V by 4 bases; bases with no gene match: 31. The CDR3 region is CASSPEGLSGLARYRFRGETQYF. CDR3 bases: TGCGCCAGCAGCCCCGAAGGGCTATCGGGACTAGCGAGGTACAGGTTCAGGGGGGAGACCCAGTACTTC.

This clonotype has a handful of counts. A junction boundary mismatches the germline segment, possibly from a read error. This rearrangement joins TRBV30 to TRBJ2-3; TRBD2 aligns across 9 bases. Germline loops: CDR1 GTSNPN, CDR2 SVGIG (reference sequence). The CDR3 runs 15 residues. The CDR3 protein is CAWSLLAGRTDMQYF. The CDR3 bases are TGTGCCTGGAGTTTACTAGCGGGCCGCACAGATATGCAGTATTTT.

This clonotype came up a few times. This may arise from a read error, as a much more abundant clone is one base away. The chain employs TRBV28 and TRBJ2-1; 7 bases line up with TRBD1. V shed 6 bases, J shed 8 bases, and the junction held 16 bases outside the gene matches. Germline V gene sequence: CDR1 MDHEN, CDR2 SYDVKM. The CDR3 extends over 16 amino acids. The CDR3 region is CASSSLGDRPLDEQFF. DNA for the CDR3: TGTGCCAGCAGCTCCCTTGGGGACAGACCCCTGGATGAGCAGTTCTTC.

The chain employs TRBV11-3 and TRBJ2-7; D tentatively reads TRBD1 or TRBD2 (6 bases each). The germline V and J ends were trimmed by 9 bases and 0 bases, with 18 bases remaining between them. Germline CDR1 is SGHNT and CDR2 is YENEEA. The CDR3 extends over 15 amino acids. The CDR3 spells CARSVEGGSSYEQYF. DNA of the CDR3: TGTGCCAGAAGCGTAGAGGGGGGAAGCTCCTACGAGCAGTACTTC.